This TCR beta chain appears in the sequencing data of a study of Ad26.COV2.S vaccination and SARS-CoV-2 variants. Overall study results and limits: Non-spike TCR breadth was similar in vaccine and placebo recipients.

With regard to this clone: The antigen is undetermined.

Per the germline V gene, CDR1 is SGHTA and CDR2 is FQGTGA. The CDR3 is 21 residues long. The V gene end was trimmed by 4 bases and the J gene end by 7 bases; junction bases not matched to a gene: 26. Using immunoSEQ multiplex PCR, the repertoire was profiled, and TCRdb retains in-frame clones only, with some absent. This sample has about 180,000 clones, with approximately 90% found just once. This chain connects TRBV7-3 to TRBJ2-1, with 9 bases identical to TRBD2. The material sequenced was peripheral blood, taken after recovery from COVID-19. This TCR was recovered from a human donor who had recovered from COVID-19. The DNA for the CDR3 is TGTGCCAGCAGCTCAGTCACACCCCGACCCCGGGGCGGGAGGGAAGGGAATGAGCAGTTCTTC. It translates to CASSSVTPRPRGGREGNEQFF.